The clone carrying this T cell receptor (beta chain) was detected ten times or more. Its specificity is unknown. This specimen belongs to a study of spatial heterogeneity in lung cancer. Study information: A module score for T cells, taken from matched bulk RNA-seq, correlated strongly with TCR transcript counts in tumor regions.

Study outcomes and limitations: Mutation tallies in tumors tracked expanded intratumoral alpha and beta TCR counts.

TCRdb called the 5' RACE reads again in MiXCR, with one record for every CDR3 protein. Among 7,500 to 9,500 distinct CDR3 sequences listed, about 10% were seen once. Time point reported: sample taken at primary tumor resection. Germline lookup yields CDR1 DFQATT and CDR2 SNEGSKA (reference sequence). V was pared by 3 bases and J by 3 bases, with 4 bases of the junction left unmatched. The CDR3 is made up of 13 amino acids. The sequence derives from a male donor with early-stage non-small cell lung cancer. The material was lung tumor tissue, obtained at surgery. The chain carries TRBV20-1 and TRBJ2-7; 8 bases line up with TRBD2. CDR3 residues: CSASLSGSYEQYF. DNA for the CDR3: TGCAGTGCTAGTTTGAGCGGGAGCTACGAGCAGTACTTC.